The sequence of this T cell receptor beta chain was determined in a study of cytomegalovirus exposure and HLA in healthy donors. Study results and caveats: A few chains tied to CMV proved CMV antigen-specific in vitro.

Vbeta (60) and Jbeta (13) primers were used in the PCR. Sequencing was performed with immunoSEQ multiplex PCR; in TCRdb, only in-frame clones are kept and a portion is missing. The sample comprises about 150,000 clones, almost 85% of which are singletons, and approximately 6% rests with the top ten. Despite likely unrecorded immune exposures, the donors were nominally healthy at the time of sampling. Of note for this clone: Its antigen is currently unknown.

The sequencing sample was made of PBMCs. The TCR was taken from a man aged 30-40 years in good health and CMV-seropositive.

The CDR3, as DNA: TGTGCCAGCAGTGCCGGACAGGGTTTAGGTGGCTACACCTTC. Protein product: CASSAGQGLGGYTF. The chain recombines TRBV6-1 with TRBJ1-2, with TRBD1 matching 8 bases. V shed 4 bases and J 7 bases; nucleotides not matched to a gene: 8. The CDR3 extends over 14 amino acids. Germline CDR1 MNHNS, CDR2 SASEGT.